Reported below is one TCR beta chain. Study processing details: The authors estimated nucleated cell counts from reference gene primer amplification. Sequencing used immunoSEQ multiplex PCR; TCRdb keeps in-frame clones, though not all of them. V and J calls and clone size follow that table, whereas D and trimming were derived from the DNA. The profile covers about 42,000 clones, with roughly 80% appearing a single time and less than 7% taken by the ten largest. V lost 1 base to trimming and J lost 9 bases; unmatched junction nucleotides: 7. There are 15 residues in the CDR3. CDR1 and CDR2 (germline): ENHRY, SYGVKD. The data were obtained in a study of blood T cell repertoires in COVID-19. About the research overall: Collection of acute and convalescent COVID-19 samples took place in the United States, Italy and Spain. Sources were T cells, B-cell-depleted T cells, or PBMCs; the material itself was cDNA or gDNA.

This TCR came from a man in his forties or fifties with active COVID-19. The V gene is TRBV10-3, the J gene TRBJ2-1, with 9 bases matching TRBD2. Sequencing used peripheral blood. The CDR3 nucleotides read TGTGCCATCAGTGAGTTAGCGGGAGCCAGGAGTGAGCAGTTCTTC. Translating it yields CAISELAGARSEQFF.